Each of the 8 T cell receptor beta chains below was sequenced from the same sample in a study of blood T cells in healthy people across ages. For the second PCR, which ran for about 7 to 11 cycles, a sample-barcoded 5' primer and a J-beta primer mix were used. TCRdb used MiXCR to reprocess the 5' RACE reads, holding one entry per CDR3 protein. The sample includes 1.5 million to 2 million distinct CDR3 sequences, roughly 28% of them seen just once. The sample comprised blood. Receptors originate from a woman in her twenties or thirties in good health.

V usage is TRBV20-1 and J usage is TRBJ2-7; D may correspond to TRBD1 or TRBD2 (5 bases each). From germline, CDR1 is DFQATT and CDR2 SNEGSKA (reference sequence). V was trimmed by 0 bases and J by 3 bases, leaving 21 bases between them. The CDR3 is 17 residues long. The CDR3 DNA sequence: TGCAGTGCTAGAGATCGGTTCATGAGTAGGGGAGTCTACGAGCAGTACTTC. Its protein product is CSARDRFMSRGVYEQYF.

This clonotype occurred a few times. The chain links TRBV2 to TRBJ2-1; the match to TRBD2 covers 8 bases. The junction had 11 bases not matched to a gene; V was cut back by 4 bases and J by 3 bases. Looked up from germline, CDR1 is SNHLY and CDR2 is FYNNEI. The CDR3 is made up of 17 amino acids. The CDR3 sequence: CASSGGGTSGYYNEQFF. Written as DNA, the CDR3 is TGTGCCAGCAGTGGGGGGGGAACTAGCGGCTACTACAATGAGCAGTTCTTC.

The J gene is TRBJ1-1, the V gene TRBV7-8; D is ambiguous. Germline assignment: CDR1 SGHVS and CDR2 FQNEAQ. Trimming left V 5 bases short and J 4 bases short, with 11 bases between. This CDR3 is built from 13 residues. CDR3 coding DNA: TGTGCCAGCAGCAGACCGACTACCACTGAAGCTTTCTTT. Its translation is CASSRPTTTEAFF.

This clonotype has a handful of counts. The chain has TRBV2 and TRBJ2-5, with TRBD1 identical over 7 bases. Unmatched junction bases numbered 11, after V lost 9 bases and J lost 4 bases. Per germline, CDR1 SNHLY and CDR2 FYNNEI. The CDR3 is 14 residues long. The CDR3 sequence: CASPKSTGSETQYF. The CDR3 DNA follows: TGTGCCAGTCCAAAATCGACAGGGTCAGAGACCCAGTACTTC.

DNA for the CDR3: TGTGCCAGCTCCATGACAGGGCCCTCTGGAAACACCATATATTTT. It is translated as CASSMTGPSGNTIYF. This sequence joins TRBV2 and TRBJ1-3, with 7 bases identical to TRBD1. CDR1 is SNHLY and CDR2 is FYNNEI in the germline V gene. J gave up 0 bases and V 8 bases, and 7 bases lay outside the gene matches. This CDR3 comprises 15 residues.

The DNA of the CDR3 is TGTGCCAGCTCACAACAGGGCTCAGGAAACTACGAGCAGTACTTC. Translating gives CASSQQGSGNYEQYF. The rearrangement links TRBV18 to TRBJ2-7, with a tentative D call TRBD1 (6 bases). Germline V gene lookup returns CDR1 KGHSH and CDR2 LQKENI. CDR3 length: 15 amino acids. V was trimmed by 4 bases and J by 3 bases, leaving 16 bases between them.

This clonotype has a handful of counts. The rearrangement uses TRBV20-1 and TRBJ2-4, with D possibly called TRBD1 or TRBD2 (5 bases each). The CDR3 contains 12 residues. Germline CDR1 is DFQATT and CDR2 is SNEGSKA (reference sequence). V lost 4 bases to trimming and J lost 5 bases, with 9 bases between them. The CDR3 is CSANPGQNIQYF. The CDR3 DNA is TGCAGTGCTAATCCGGGGCAAAACATTCAGTACTTC.

V usage is TRBV2 and J usage is TRBJ1-4; no reliable D call. The CDR3 contains 14 residues. The V end was cut by 6 bases, the J end by 2 bases, with 10 bases between. In germline, CDR1 is SNHLY, CDR2 FYNNEI. CDR3 nucleotide sequence: TGTGCCAGCAGCGTCTTCGGCACTAATGAAAAACTGTTTTTT. It encodes CASSVFGTNEKLFF.